Reported below is one T cell receptor (beta chain). This entry comes from a study of blood T cell repertoires in COVID-19. The protocol was immunoSEQ multiplex PCR, while the TCRdb copy is restricted to in-frame clones and leaves out a portion. Here the sample spans approximately 210,000 clones, roughly 88% being singletons. The CDR3 length is 15 residues. The germline CDR1 and CDR2 sequences are KGHSY and FQNENV. Losses at the gene ends were 2 bases for V and 6 bases for J; bases not matched to a gene: 8. This TCR was recovered from a woman aged 45-59 years with acute COVID-19. The rearrangement links TRBV16 to TRBJ1-1, with 8 bases aligning to TRBD1. The specimen was PBMCs or T cells enriched from blood (not recorded which). DNA of the CDR3: TGTGCCAGCAGCCAACGTGCTGGACAGGGTCCTGAAGCTTTCTTT. Translating it yields CASSQRAGQGPEAFF.